These T cell receptor beta chains were read from a single sample in a study of human T cells and chemical hapten exposure. TCRdb reprocessed the 5' RACE reads via MiXCR and lists one record per CDR3 protein. The sample carries tens of thousands of distinct CDR3 sequences, under 10% recorded once. Source of these receptors: a male donor in good health. The CDR3 runs from the conserved cysteine through the conserved F or W. Fields, in order: J gene, clone size, V gene, D gene, CDR3 protein, CDR3 DNA. The D gene is left open where the match is weak. Expanded clones are given a class, and other clones once, few, many or no size at all.

j_gene: TRBJ2-3; abundance: many; v_gene: TRBV13; d_gene: TRBD2; CDR3aa: CASSGLAGLAGGTSTDTQYF; CDR3nt: TGTGCCAGCAGCGGGCTTGCTGGACTAGCGGGGGGAACTAGCACAGATACGCAGTATTTT
j_gene: TRBJ1-4; abundance: few; v_gene: TRBV12-3/TRBV12-4; d_gene: NA; CDR3aa: CASSAPGEKLFF; CDR3nt: TGTGCCAGCAGTGCACCGGGCGAAAAACTGTTTTTT
j_gene: TRBJ1-1; abundance: NA; v_gene: TRBV9; d_gene: TRBD1; CDR3aa: CASSPGTGTNTEAFF; CDR3nt: TGTGCCAGCAGCCCCGGGACAGGGACGAACACTGAAGCTTTCTTT
j_gene: TRBJ1-1; abundance: few; v_gene: TRBV10-3; d_gene: TRBD1; CDR3aa: CAISARQGVNTEAFF; CDR3nt: TGTGCCATCAGTGCAAGACAGGGAGTGAACACTGAAGCTTTCTTT
j_gene: TRBJ1-1; abundance: few; v_gene: TRBV27; d_gene: NA; CDR3aa: CASRVFSGTEAFF; CDR3nt: TGTGCCAGCAGGGTTTTCTCGGGCACTGAAGCTTTCTTT
j_gene: TRBJ2-4; abundance: many; v_gene: TRBV10-3; d_gene: TRBD1; CDR3aa: CAISESRQGAAKNIQYF; CDR3nt: TGTGCCATCAGTGAGTCAAGGCAGGGGGCGGCCAAAAACATTCAGTACTTC
j_gene: TRBJ1-2; abundance: few; v_gene: TRBV18; d_gene: NA; CDR3aa: CASSPPAGNHGYTF; CDR3nt: TGTGCCAGCTCACCACCGGCAGGGAACCATGGCTACACCTTC
j_gene: TRBJ2-7; abundance: many; v_gene: TRBV6-5; d_gene: NA; CDR3aa: CASSYSWQGFSYEQYF; CDR3nt: TGTGCCAGCAGTTACTCGTGGCAGGGGTTCTCCTACGAGCAGTACTTC
j_gene: TRBJ2-1; abundance: NA; v_gene: TRBV29-1; d_gene: TRBD1; CDR3aa: CSVENRGEGQFF; CDR3nt: TGCAGCGTTGAAAACAGGGGAGAGGGGCAGTTCTTC
j_gene: TRBJ2-7; abundance: NA; v_gene: TRBV4-1; d_gene: TRBD1; CDR3aa: CASSQVVDRVYEQYF; CDR3nt: TGCGCCAGCAGCCAAGTAGTGGACAGGGTCTACGAGCAGTACTTC
j_gene: TRBJ2-7; abundance: many; v_gene: TRBV5-1; d_gene: NA; CDR3aa: CASSPTHNLGEQYF; CDR3nt: TGCGCCAGCAGCCCGACACACAACCTCGGCGAGCAGTACTTC
j_gene: TRBJ2-1; abundance: few; v_gene: TRBV20-1; d_gene: TRBD1; CDR3aa: CSARGVRGHYNEQFF; CDR3nt: TGCAGTGCTAGAGGAGTCAGGGGGCATTACAATGAGCAGTTCTTC
j_gene: TRBJ1-1; abundance: many; v_gene: TRBV6-6; d_gene: TRBD1; CDR3aa: CASSYTKRGPDTEAFF; CDR3nt: TGTGCCAGCAGTTACACTAAAAGGGGGCCGGACACTGAAGCTTTCTTT
j_gene: TRBJ1-4; abundance: NA; v_gene: TRBV29-1; d_gene: NA; CDR3aa: CSVRDLSEKLFF; CDR3nt: TGCAGCGTAAGGGACCTCTCTGAAAAACTGTTTTTT
j_gene: TRBJ1-1; abundance: NA; v_gene: TRBV25-1; d_gene: NA; CDR3aa: CASMGDTEAFF; CDR3nt: TGTGCCAGCATGGGCGACACTGAAGCTTTCTTT
j_gene: TRBJ2-6; abundance: few; v_gene: TRBV27; d_gene: NA; CDR3aa: CASSLLRRSGANVLTF; CDR3nt: TGTGCCAGCAGTTTATTGCGCCGCTCTGGGGCCAACGTCCTGACTTTC
j_gene: TRBJ1-5; abundance: many; v_gene: TRBV20-1; d_gene: NA; CDR3aa: CSARDKGDTYNQPQHF; CDR3nt: TGCAGTGCTAGAGATAAGGGGGACACATACAATCAGCCCCAGCATTTT
j_gene: TRBJ1-1; abundance: few; v_gene: TRBV29-1; d_gene: TRBD1; CDR3aa: CSVQGARTEAFF; CDR3nt: TGCAGCGTACAGGGGGCGCGGACTGAAGCTTTCTTT
j_gene: TRBJ2-1; abundance: many; v_gene: TRBV15; d_gene: NA; CDR3aa: CATGGPGLSYNEQFF; CDR3nt: TGTGCCACCGGAGGACCGGGGCTGTCCTACAATGAGCAGTTCTTC
j_gene: TRBJ1-2; abundance: NA; v_gene: TRBV5-1; d_gene: TRBD1; CDR3aa: CASSPSALTGYGYTF; CDR3nt: TGCGCCAGCAGCCCCTCCGCCCTGACAGGGTATGGCTACACCTTC
j_gene: TRBJ2-5; abundance: NA; v_gene: TRBV29-1; d_gene: TRBD2; CDR3aa: CSGKPGLEETQYF; CDR3nt: TGCAGCGGTAAACCGGGACTAGAAGAGACCCAGTACTTC
j_gene: TRBJ1-1; abundance: NA; v_gene: TRBV29-1; d_gene: NA; CDR3aa: CSVVLNTEAFF; CDR3nt: TGCAGCGTTGTTTTGAACACTGAAGCTTTCTTT
j_gene: TRBJ2-7; abundance: NA; v_gene: TRBV7-9; d_gene: NA; CDR3aa: CASSPRGLSSYEQYF; CDR3nt: TGTGCCAGCAGCCCCCGCGGGTTATCGTCCTACGAGCAGTACTTC
j_gene: TRBJ2-7; abundance: few; v_gene: TRBV12-3/TRBV12-4; d_gene: NA; CDR3aa: CASSRTGREQYF; CDR3nt: TGTGCCAGCAGCCGGACGGGAAGGGAGCAGTACTTC